This entry is about one T cell receptor beta chain. The data belong to a study of T-cell memory formation after mild COVID-19. The CDR3 is made up of 13 amino acids. The V gene's germline CDR1 is DFQATT and CDR2 SNEGSKA (reference sequence). Between the trimmed V and J ends, which lost 3 bases and 1 base, there was a span of 8 bases. Each CDR3 protein is one row after TCRdb ran MiXCR on the 5' RACE reads. Among 300,000 to 400,000 distinct CDR3 sequences listed, approximately 14% were seen once. The origin of this receptor is a man younger than 35 who had mild COVID-19 (a few samples of this study predate the infection). Cell type and time point are not known. This chain connects TRBV20-1 to TRBJ2-3; no firm D call. Sequences were obtained from PBMCs or a T cell subset sorted from them (not recorded which). The CDR3 nucleotides read TGCAGTGCTAGTACGATCGGCACAGATACGCAGTATTTT. The encoded protein is CSASTIGTDTQYF.